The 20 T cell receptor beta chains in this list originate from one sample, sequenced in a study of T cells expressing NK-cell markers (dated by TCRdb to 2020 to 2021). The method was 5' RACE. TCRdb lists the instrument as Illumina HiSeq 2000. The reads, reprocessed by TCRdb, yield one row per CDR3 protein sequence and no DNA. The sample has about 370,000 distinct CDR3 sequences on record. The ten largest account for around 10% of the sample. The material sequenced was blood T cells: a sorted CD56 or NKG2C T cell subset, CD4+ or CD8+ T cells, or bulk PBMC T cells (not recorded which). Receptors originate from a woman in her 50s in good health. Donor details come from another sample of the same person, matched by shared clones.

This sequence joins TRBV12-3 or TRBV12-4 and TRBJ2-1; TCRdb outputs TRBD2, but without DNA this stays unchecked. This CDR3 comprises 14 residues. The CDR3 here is CACIGTSPYNEQFF.

The CDR3 loop reads CAISDGLAGRANEQFF. This sequence joins TRBV10-3 and TRBJ2-1; checking the TCRdb D call of TRBD2 is not possible without DNA. The CDR3 is 16 residues long. Germline V gene lookup returns CDR1 ENHRY and CDR2 SYGVKD.

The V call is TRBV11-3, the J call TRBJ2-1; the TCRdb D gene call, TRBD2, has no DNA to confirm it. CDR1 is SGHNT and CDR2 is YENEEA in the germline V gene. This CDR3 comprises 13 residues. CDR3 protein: CASSLGGRGGKFF. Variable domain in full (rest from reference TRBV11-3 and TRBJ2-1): EAGVVQSPRYKIIEKKQPVAFWCNPISGHNTLYWYLQNLGQGPELLIRYENEEAVDDSQLPKDRFSAERLKGVDSTLKIQPAELGDSAVYLCASSLGGRGGKFFGPGTRLTVL.

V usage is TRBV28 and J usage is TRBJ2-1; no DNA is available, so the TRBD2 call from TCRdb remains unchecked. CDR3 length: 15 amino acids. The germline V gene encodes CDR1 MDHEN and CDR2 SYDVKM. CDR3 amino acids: CASSQTSGRNNEQFF.

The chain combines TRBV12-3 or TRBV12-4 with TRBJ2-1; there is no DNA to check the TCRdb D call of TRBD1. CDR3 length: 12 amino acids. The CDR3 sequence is CASSLIPPTSFF.

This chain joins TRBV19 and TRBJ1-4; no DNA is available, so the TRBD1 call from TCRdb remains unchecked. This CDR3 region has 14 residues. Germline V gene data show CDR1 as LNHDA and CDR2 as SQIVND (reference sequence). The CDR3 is CASSSTGRIEKLFF.

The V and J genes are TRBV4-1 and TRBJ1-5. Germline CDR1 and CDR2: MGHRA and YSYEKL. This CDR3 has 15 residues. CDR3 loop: CASSQEAGGSQPQHF.

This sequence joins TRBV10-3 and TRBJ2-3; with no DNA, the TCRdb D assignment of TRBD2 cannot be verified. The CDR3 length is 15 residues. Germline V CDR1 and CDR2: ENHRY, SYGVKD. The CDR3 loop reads CAISDSLRSTDTQYF.

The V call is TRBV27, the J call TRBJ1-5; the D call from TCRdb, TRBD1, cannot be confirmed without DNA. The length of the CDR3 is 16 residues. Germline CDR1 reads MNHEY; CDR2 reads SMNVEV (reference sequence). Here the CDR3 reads CASRPQGAYSNQPQHF.

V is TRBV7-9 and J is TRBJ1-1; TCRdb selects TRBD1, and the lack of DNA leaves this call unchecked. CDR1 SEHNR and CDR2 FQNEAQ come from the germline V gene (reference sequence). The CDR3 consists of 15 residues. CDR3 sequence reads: CASSWTGTGAVEAFF.

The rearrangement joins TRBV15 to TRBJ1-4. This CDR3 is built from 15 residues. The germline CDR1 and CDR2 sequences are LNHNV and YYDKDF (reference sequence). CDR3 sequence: CATSRDRGFGEKLFF.

CDR3 amino acids: CASSSTGVLMIDTQYF. V gene TRBV11-2 combines with J gene TRBJ2-3; the TCRdb call, TRBD1, lacks DNA for checking. Germline values: CDR1 SGHAT, CDR2 FQNNGV. CDR3 length: 16 amino acids. Supplemented by reference TRBV11-2 and TRBJ2-3, the full variable domain reads EAGVAQSPRYKIIEKRQSVAFWCNPISGHATLYWYQQILGQGPKLLIQFQNNGVVDDSQLPKDRFSAERLKGVDSTLKIQPAKLEDSAVYLCASSSTGVLMIDTQYFGPGTRLTVL.

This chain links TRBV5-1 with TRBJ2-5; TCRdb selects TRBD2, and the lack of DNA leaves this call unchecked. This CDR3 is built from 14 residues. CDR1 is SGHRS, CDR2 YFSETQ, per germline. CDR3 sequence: CASSLRPAGETQYF.

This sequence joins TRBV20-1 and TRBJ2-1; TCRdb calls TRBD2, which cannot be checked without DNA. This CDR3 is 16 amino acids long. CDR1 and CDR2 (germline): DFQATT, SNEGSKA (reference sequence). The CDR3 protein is CSASSRTSGVNNEQFF.

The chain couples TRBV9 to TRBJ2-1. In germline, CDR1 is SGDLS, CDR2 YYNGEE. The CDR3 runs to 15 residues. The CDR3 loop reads CASSVGSLYDNEQFF.

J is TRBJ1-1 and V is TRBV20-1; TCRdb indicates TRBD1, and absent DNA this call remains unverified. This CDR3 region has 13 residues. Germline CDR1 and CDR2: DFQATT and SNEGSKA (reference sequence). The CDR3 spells CSARDPRPGKAFF.

The CDR3 loop is CASSGRLAASGGYNEQFF. This chain connects TRBV6-1 to TRBJ2-1; TCRdb selects TRBD2, and the lack of DNA leaves this call unchecked. CDR1 MNHNS and CDR2 SASEGT come from the germline V gene. CDR3 length: 18 residues.

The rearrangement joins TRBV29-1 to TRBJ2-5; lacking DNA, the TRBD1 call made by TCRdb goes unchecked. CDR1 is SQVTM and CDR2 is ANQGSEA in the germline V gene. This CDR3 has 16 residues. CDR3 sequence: CSVEDRGQGIGETQYF.

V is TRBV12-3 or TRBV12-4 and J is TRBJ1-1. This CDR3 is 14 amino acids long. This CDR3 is CASSSTQDLFGAFF.

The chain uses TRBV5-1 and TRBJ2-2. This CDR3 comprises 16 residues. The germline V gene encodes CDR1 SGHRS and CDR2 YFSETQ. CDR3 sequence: CASNPNRRTNTGELFF.